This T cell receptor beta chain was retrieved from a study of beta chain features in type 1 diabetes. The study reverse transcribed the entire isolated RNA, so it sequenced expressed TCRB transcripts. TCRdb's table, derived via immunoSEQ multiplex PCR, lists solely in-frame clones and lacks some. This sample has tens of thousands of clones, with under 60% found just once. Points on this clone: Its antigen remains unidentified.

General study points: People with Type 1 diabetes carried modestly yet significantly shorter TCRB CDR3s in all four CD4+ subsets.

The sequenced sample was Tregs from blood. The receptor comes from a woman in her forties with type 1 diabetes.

DNA of the CDR3: TGTGCCAGCAGTCACAGGACAGGGGCGGATACGCAGTATTTT. Translating gives CASSHRTGADTQYF. This chain joins TRBV2 and TRBJ2-3, with 9 bases that match TRBD1. Trimming removed 5 bases from V and 6 bases from J; junction bases left unmatched: 6. The CDR3 spans 14 residues. CDR1 SNHLY and CDR2 FYNNEI come from the germline V gene.